A single sample is the source of the 12 T cell receptor beta chains below, sequenced in a study of OX40 agonist ivuxolimab in advanced cancers. Data came from immunoSEQ multiplex PCR; TCRdb stores just in-frame clones and leaves some out. The sample has 71,000 or so clones, more than 85% seen once. This material consisted of CD4+ or CD8+ T cells sorted from blood, taken in a trial of the OX40 agonist ivuxolimab. Receptors were obtained from an adult with an advanced solid tumor such as melanoma, head and neck, liver or kidney cancer.

The rearrangement joins TRBV11-3 to TRBJ2-5; D unresolved. The CDR3 totals 13 residues. V was pared by 3 bases and J by 1 base, with 6 bases between. CDR1 is SGHNT, CDR2 YENEEA, per germline. The CDR3 DNA reads TGTGCCAGCAGCTTGAGCTTCCAAGAGACCCAGTACTTC. The encoded protein is CASSLSFQETQYF.

Written as DNA, the CDR3 is TGTGCCAGCAGCTTAGAGTGGGGCACAGATACGCAGTATTTT. Translated, it gives CASSLEWGTDTQYF. V is TRBV7-3 and J is TRBJ2-3; no reliable D call. V lost 2 bases to trimming and J lost 1 base, with 7 bases between them. This CDR3 has 14 amino acids. Germline V gives CDR1 SGHTA, CDR2 FQGTGA. Full variable domain (remainder filled in from reference TRBV7-3 and TRBJ2-3): GAGVSQTPSNKVTEKGKYVELRCDPISGHTALYWYRQSLGQGPEFLIYFQGTGAADDSGLPNDRFFAVRPEGSVSTLKIQRTERGDSAVYLCASSLEWGTDTQYFGPGTRLTVL.

V usage is TRBV4-3 and J usage is TRBJ1-2; maybe TRBD1 (5 bases). Trimming pared 0 bases from V and 4 bases from J, leaving 12 bases between. Germline values: CDR1 LGHNA, CDR2 YSLEER. This CDR3 contains 15 residues. CDR3 protein: CASSQEIGGFYGYTF. The CDR3 region has the DNA TGCGCCAGCAGCCAAGAAATTGGGGGATTCTATGGCTACACCTTC.

This clone was observed a single time. This chain connects TRBV7-3 to TRBJ2-5; 7 bases are shared with TRBD1. This CDR3 is 15 amino acids long. CDR1 SGHTA and CDR2 FQGTGA come from the germline V gene. The junction had 10 bases not matched to a gene; V was cut back by 5 bases and J by 4 bases. The CDR3 protein is CASSENRGAGETQYF. Written as DNA, the CDR3 is TGTGCCAGCAGCGAAAACAGGGGAGCCGGAGAGACCCAGTACTTC.

The chain combines TRBV7-4 with TRBJ2-7; the match to TRBD2 covers 7 bases. Germline V gene data show CDR1 as SGHVT and CDR2 as SQSDAQ. The V segment lost 11 bases and the J segment 2 bases; nucleotides outside the gene matches: 9. The CDR3 contains 13 residues. The CDR3 loop reads CASRPSGPYEQYF. CDR3 sequence (DNA): TGTGCCTCCAGGCCTAGCGGCCCCTACGAGCAGTACTTC.

The gene calls are TRBV27 and TRBJ1-2, with TRBD1 as a possible D gene (5 bases). Trimming pared 6 bases from V and 2 bases from J, leaving 10 bases between. The CDR3 runs to 13 residues. CDR1 and CDR2 (germline): MNHEY, SMNVEV (reference sequence). CDR3 coding DNA: TGTGCCAGCAGCCTTGACAGAAACTATGGCTACACCTTC. Its translation: CASSLDRNYGYTF.

The genes are TRBV7-2 and TRBJ2-7; TRBD2 aligns across 8 bases. The CDR3 sequence is 13 residues long. V dropped 2 bases and J dropped 3; count of bases not matched to a gene: 0. Per the germline V gene, CDR1 is SGHTA and CDR2 is FQGNSA. The CDR3 coding sequence is TGTGCCAGCAGCTTAACTAGCGGCTACGAGCAGTACTTC. Translated, it gives CASSLTSGYEQYF.

CDR3 sequence: CASSFGGSTDTQYF. The CDR3 DNA sequence: TGTGCCAGCAGTTTCGGGGGTAGCACAGATACGCAGTATTTT. V is TRBV27 and J is TRBJ2-3, with D possibly TRBD2 on 6 matching bases. The CDR3 extends over 14 amino acids. Germline CDR1 reads MNHEY; CDR2 reads SMNVEV (reference sequence). Trimming removed 3 bases from V and 0 bases from J, with 7 bases in between.

The chain carries TRBV7-8 and TRBJ1-3; tentative D call: TRBD1 (5 bases). The CDR3 totals 17 residues. With 3 bases removed from V and 4 bases from J, the gap between germline ends came to 19 bases. Looked up from germline, CDR1 is SGHVS and CDR2 is FQNEAQ. CDR3 DNA: TGTGCCAGCAGCTTTGGGGGTCTGGGGGTAACCGGAAACACCATATATTTT. Encoded protein: CASSFGGLGVTGNTIYF. The full variable domain, its missing parts supplied by reference TRBV7-8 and TRBJ1-3, is GAGVSQSPRYKVAKRGQDVALRCDPISGHVSLFWYQQALGQGPEFLTYFQNEAQLDKSGLPSDRFFAERPEGSVSTLKIQRTQQEDSAVYLCASSFGGLGVTGNTIYFGEGSWLTVV.

The J gene is TRBJ2-3, the V gene TRBV4-3; 8 bases agree with TRBD2. Germline CDR1 is LGHNA and CDR2 is YSLEER. J lost 4 bases, V lost 1 base, and 7 bases had no gene match. The CDR3 is 16 amino acids. CDR3 amino acids: CASSQGGGIGADTQYF. CDR3 nucleotide sequence: TGCGCCAGCAGCCAAGGCGGGGGGATCGGCGCAGATACGCAGTATTTT.

The J gene is TRBJ2-7, the V gene TRBV11-2; D is undetermined. The CDR3 runs to 14 residues. Germline V CDR1 and CDR2: SGHAT, FQNNGV. V lost 1 base to trimming and J lost 1 base, with 8 bases between them. The CDR3 sequence is CASSLVSDSYEQYF. CDR3 DNA sequence: TGTGCCAGCAGCTTAGTGTCGGATTCCTACGAGCAGTACTTC.

J is TRBJ2-3 and V is TRBV29-1, with D perhaps matching TRBD1 (6 bases). V lost 5 bases and J 4 bases, leaving 13 bases between the germline ends. Germline V CDR1 and CDR2: SQVTM, ANQGSEA. The CDR3 contains 13 residues. The CDR3 loop is CSVRGQSSDTQYF. The CDR3 DNA reads as TGCAGCGTTAGGGGACAATCCTCAGATACGCAGTATTTT.